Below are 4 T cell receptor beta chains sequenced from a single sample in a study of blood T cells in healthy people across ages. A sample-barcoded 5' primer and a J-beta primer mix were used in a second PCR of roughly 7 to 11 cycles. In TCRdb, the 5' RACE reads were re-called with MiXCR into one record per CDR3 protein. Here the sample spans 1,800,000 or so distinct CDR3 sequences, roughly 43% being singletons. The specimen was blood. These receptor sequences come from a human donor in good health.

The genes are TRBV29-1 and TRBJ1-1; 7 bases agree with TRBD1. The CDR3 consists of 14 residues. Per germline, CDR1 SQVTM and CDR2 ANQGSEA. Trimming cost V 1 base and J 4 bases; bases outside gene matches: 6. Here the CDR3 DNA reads TGCAGCGTTGAAGGACAGGGCGTGCGCACTGAAGCTTTCTTT. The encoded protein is CSVEGQGVRTEAFF.

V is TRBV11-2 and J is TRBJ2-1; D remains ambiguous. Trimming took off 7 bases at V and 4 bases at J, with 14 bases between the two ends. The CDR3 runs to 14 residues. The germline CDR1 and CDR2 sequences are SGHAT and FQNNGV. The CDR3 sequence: CASNDAGPYNEQFF. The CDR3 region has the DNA TGTGCCAGCAACGACGCCGGGCCGTACAATGAGCAGTTCTTC.

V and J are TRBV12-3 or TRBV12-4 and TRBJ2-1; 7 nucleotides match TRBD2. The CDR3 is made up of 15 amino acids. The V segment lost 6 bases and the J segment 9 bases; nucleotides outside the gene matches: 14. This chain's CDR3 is CASSPIQSGGGEQFF. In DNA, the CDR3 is TGTGCCAGCAGCCCCATCCAGTCGGGAGGCGGTGAGCAGTTCTTC.

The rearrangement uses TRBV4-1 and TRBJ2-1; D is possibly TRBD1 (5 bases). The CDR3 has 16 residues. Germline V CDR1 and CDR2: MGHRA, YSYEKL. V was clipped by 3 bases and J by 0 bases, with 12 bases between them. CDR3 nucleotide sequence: TGCGCCAGCAGCCACGTATACAGGCACTCCTACAATGAGCAGTTCTTC. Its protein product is CASSHVYRHSYNEQFF.